This record looks at one TCR beta chain sequence and its context. No antigen is known for it. The record has no base qualities; no much larger clone is one base away. This record comes from a study of blood T cell repertoires in COVID-19 (dated by TCRdb to about 2020). Broadly, across the study: Samples covering the acute and convalescent phases of COVID-19 were provided by collaborators in the United States, Italy and Spain. Samples came from the ongoing ImmuneRACE study (first 160 participants) plus 1,254 subjects from 6 global collaborators. Where HLA class I and class II types were available, the types were taken from metadata supplied by the sample provider, not from assay-based typing. A freely available public database, intended as a resource for researchers studying the immune response to SARS-CoV-2, is where the repertoires were released. The material from the prospective study consisted of cDNA or gDNA derived from T cells, B-cell-depleted T cells, or PBMCs. The dataset comprised deeply sampled blood TCRbeta repertoires from subjects exposed to, actively infected with, or recovered from COVID-19. Nearly every sample came with metadata listing a de-identified subject ID, COVID-19 status, age in years and sex.

The CDR3 starts with the cysteine, ends with the phenylalanine, and has 16 residues. Only the CDR3 part of the read is kept: 48 bases, read in frame from the first base. The germline V end is reduced by 6 bases and the J end by 4 bases; junction bases left unmatched: 10. From the germline V gene (reference sequence), CDR1 is LNHDA and CDR2 is SQIVND. The full study reports these points: The amount of clinical and demographic metadata varied by source and participant and was provided uncurated.

The immunoSEQ Assay, a bias-controlled multiplex PCR, was used to amplify TCRbeta CDR3 regions from genomic DNA. Turning to the authors' computational methods: The number of nucleated cells in each sample was estimated from the amplification of reference gene primers within the assay. Sequence reads were collapsed and filtered to measure the absolute abundance of every unique TCRbeta CDR3 rearrangement. Productive Simpson clonality was computed per sample as the square root of Simpson's diversity index over productive rearrangements. TCRdb holds this immuneACCESS table with in-frame rearrangements only. Some clones are missing; in checked studies, unresolved V genes explain under half, and the rest has no known cause. D and trimming come from the DNA, and the V and J calls and clone size come from that table. The sample table records approximately 210,000 clones; 83% of these occur just once. 2% to 3% of the sample comes from the top ten.

The collaborating institutions used their own protocols to collect whole blood in K2EDTA tubes. For TCRbeta analysis, collaborators shipped samples in one of three forms: frozen whole blood, isolated PBMCs, or DNA extracted from either of those sample types. The source is a middle-aged woman with active or convalescent COVID-19. The sample consisted of peripheral blood. The chain is assembled from TRBV19 and TRBJ2-3, with 10 middle bases fitting TRBD2. The nucleotides are TGTGCCAGTAGCGAGACTAGCGGGCCACCCGCAGATACGCAGTATTTT. It encodes CASSETSGPPADTQYF.